These 32 T cell receptor beta chains were all obtained from the same sample, sequenced in a study of cytomegalovirus exposure and HLA in healthy donors. With 60 Vbeta and 13 Jbeta primers, the PCR was carried out. Generated by immunoSEQ multiplex PCR, the TCRdb table keeps only in-frame clones and is missing some. This table has 65,000 to 70,000 clones, over 75% appearing once. Sequencing was done on a sample of PBMCs. The receptors shown here come from a woman aged 25 to 39 in good health and CMV-seropositive.

The chain joins TRBV19 to TRBJ1-5; TRBD1 might be the D (5 bases). The CDR3 spans 15 residues. Germline V gene lookup returns CDR1 LNHDA and CDR2 SQIVND (reference sequence). V lost 6 bases to trimming and J lost 4 bases, with 16 bases between them. The CDR3 coding sequence is TGTGCCAGTAGCCAAAGGGTGACAGTAAATCAGCCCCAGCATTTT. It specifies CASSQRVTVNQPQHF. Full variable domain (missing parts from reference TRBV19 and TRBJ1-5): DGGITQSPKYLFRKEGQNVTLSCEQNLNHDAMYWYRQDPGQGLRLIYYSQIVNDFQKGDIAEGYSVSREKKESFPLTVTSAQKNPTAFYLCASSQRVTVNQPQHFGDGTRLSIL.

The chain recombines TRBV23-1 with TRBJ2-1; 9 bases fit TRBD1. TRBV23-1 carries the ORF label, with uncertain function. This CDR3 has 13 amino acids. Germline trimming cut 6 bases from V and 8 bases from J; bases unmatched to any gene: 5. The CDR3 loop reads CASRRDRAHEQFF. CDR3 sequence (DNA): TGCGCCAGCAGGAGGGACAGGGCTCATGAGCAGTTCTTC.

The chain combines TRBV19 with TRBJ2-7; 9 bases agree with TRBD1. CDR1 LNHDA and CDR2 SQIVND come from the germline V gene (reference sequence). The V and J ends lost 3 bases and 3 bases, in that order; junction bases with no gene match: 15. This CDR3 has 18 amino acids. CDR3: CASSMHRGLKLRNYEQYF. The CDR3 DNA follows: TGTGCCAGTAGTATGCACAGGGGGCTGAAACTGAGAAACTACGAGCAGTACTTC.

The chain links TRBV28 to TRBJ2-1; 7 nucleotides align to TRBD1. Germline V lookup: CDR1 MDHEN, CDR2 SYDVKM. With V trimmed by 4 bases and J by 0 bases, 9 bases remained unmatched. The CDR3 runs to 17 residues. CDR3 sequence reads: CASSSPPTGSSYNEQFF. CDR3 nucleotides: TGTGCCAGCAGTTCCCCGCCGACAGGGAGCTCCTACAATGAGCAGTTCTTC.

The V gene is TRBV19, the J gene TRBJ2-7; 7 bases align to TRBD1. Trimming took 1 base from V and 5 from J; bases not matched to a gene: 8. The CDR3 runs to 15 residues. Per the germline V gene, CDR1 is LNHDA and CDR2 is SQIVND (reference sequence). CDR3 nucleotides: TGTGCCAGTAGTATAGCTGACAGGGTCAGAAACGAGCAGTACTTC. This sequence encodes CASSIADRVRNEQYF.

This sequence joins TRBV7-2 and TRBJ1-1; D is ambiguous. V dropped 8 bases and J dropped 1 base, with 14 bases sitting between them. This CDR3 spans 14 amino acids. The germline CDR1 and CDR2 sequences are SGHTA and FQGNSA. The DNA for the CDR3 is TGTGCCAGCTCCTTGCGCCACTCGAACACTGAAGCTTTCTTT. This gives the protein CASSLRHSNTEAFF.

This rearrangement joins TRBV11-2 to TRBJ2-7; possible D gene TRBD2, 5 bases. Germline V gene sequence: CDR1 SGHAT, CDR2 FQNNGV. This CDR3 region has 14 residues. Trimming took off 6 bases at V and 3 bases at J, with 15 bases between the two ends. The DNA of the CDR3 is TGTGCCAGCAGTCCGAGGGCGGTCTTCTACGAGCAGTACTTC. Its translation is CASSPRAVFYEQYF.

V and J are TRBV19 and TRBJ2-1; D not certain. The germline CDR1 and CDR2 sequences are LNHDA and SQIVND (reference sequence). Trimming cost V 6 bases and J 7 bases, with 22 bases left between them. The CDR3 totals 16 residues. CDR3 region: CASSPAIDTYGNEQFF. The CDR3 nucleotides read TGTGCCAGTAGCCCAGCCATCGACACCTATGGGAATGAGCAGTTCTTC.

The CDR3 bases are TGCGCCAGCAGCCTCCGAGGAAAAGGGACCCAGTACTTC. Translating it yields CASSLRGKGTQYF. The rearrangement joins TRBV5-1 to TRBJ2-5, with D unresolved. Germline V gene data show CDR1 as SGHRS and CDR2 as YFSETQ. V shed 4 bases and J shed 7 bases, with 14 bases lying between them. The CDR3 covers 13 residues.

This clone was found a few times. The chain is built from TRBV5-1 and TRBJ2-5; 10 bases are a match to TRBD2. The V gene end was trimmed by 4 bases and the J gene end by 5 bases; junction bases not matched to a gene: 11. The CDR3 is made up of 16 amino acids. CDR1 and CDR2 from the germline V gene are SGHRS and YFSETQ. The CDR3 reads CASSIGLADRGETQYF. CDR3 sequence (DNA): TGCGCCAGCAGCATTGGACTAGCGGATAGGGGGGAGACCCAGTACTTC.

The V and J genes are TRBV30 and TRBJ1-5, with a weak D call TRBD1 (6 bases). V was trimmed by 2 bases and J by 1 base, leaving 21 bases between them. Germline CDR1 is GTSNPN and CDR2 is SVGIG (reference sequence). This CDR3 has 18 amino acids. The CDR3 DNA reads as TGTGCCTGGAGTATCGGGTTAGGGGGGGCGCCGAGCAATCAGCCCCAGCATTTT. It codes for CAWSIGLGGAPSNQPQHF. Looking up the rest from reference TRBV30 and TRBJ1-5 gives the full variable domain: SQTIHQWPATLVQPVGSPLSLECTVEGTSNPNLYWYRQAAGRGLQLLFYSVGIGQISSEVPQNLSASRPQDRQFILSSKKLLLSDSGFYLCAWSIGLGGAPSNQPQHFGDGTRLSIL.

This clone was seen more than once but under ten times. The chain uses TRBV27 and TRBJ1-6; TRBD1 agrees at 9 bases. The CDR3 contains 15 residues. Germline CDR1 MNHEY, CDR2 SMNVEV (reference sequence). The junction had 2 bases not matched to a gene; V was cut back by 0 bases and J by 8 bases. The CDR3 reads CASSLSGQGDSPLHF. In DNA form, the CDR3 reads TGTGCCAGCAGTTTATCGGGACAGGGTGATTCACCCCTCCACTTT.

The chain joins TRBV19 to TRBJ1-5, with 8 bases identical to TRBD1. CDR1 LNHDA and CDR2 SQIVND come from the germline V gene (reference sequence). This CDR3 is 16 amino acids long. V trimming: 2 bases; J trimming: 4 bases; junction bases outside the gene matches: 7. The CDR3 region is CASSIYGTGGNQPQHF. The CDR3 DNA reads as TGTGCCAGTAGTATATACGGGACAGGCGGGAATCAGCCCCAGCATTTT.

The J gene is TRBJ2-7, the V gene TRBV6-1; D not certain. The J call could be wrong; TRBJ2-5 is a better fit for the DNA end. Per germline, CDR1 MNHNS and CDR2 SASEGT. The CDR3 is 15 amino acids. CDR3 bases: TGTGCCAGCAGTGAATATACGACAATACAAGAGACCCAGTACTTC. This sequence encodes CASSEYTTIQETQYF.

The gene calls are TRBV7-9 and TRBJ2-7, with 8 bases matching TRBD2. CDR1 and CDR2 (germline): SEHNR, FQNEAQ (reference sequence). J lost 3 bases, V lost 6 bases, and 1 base had no gene match. The CDR3 runs 12 residues. The CDR3 DNA reads TGTGCCAGCAGGGCGGGGGGCTACGAGCAGTACTTC. As protein: CASRAGGYEQYF. Variable domain in full (rest from reference TRBV7-9 and TRBJ2-7): DTGVSQNPRHKITKRGQNVTFRCDPISEHNRLYWYRQTLGQGPEFLTYFQNEAQLEKSRLLSDRFSAERPKGSFSTLEIQRTEQGDSAMYLCASRAGGYEQYFGPGTRLTVT.

The chain uses TRBV27 and TRBJ1-6; D might be TRBD1 (5 bases). The ends were cut back, 0 bases at V and 5 bases at J, with 11 bases in the middle. From germline, CDR1 is MNHEY and CDR2 SMNVEV (reference sequence). The CDR3 loop spans 16 amino acids. The CDR3 sequence: CASSLSRTHDNSPLHF. In DNA, the CDR3 is TGTGCCAGCAGTTTATCTCGGACACACGATAATTCACCCCTCCACTTT.

V is TRBV7-9 and J is TRBJ2-2; 10 nucleotides match TRBD1. This CDR3 has 16 amino acids. J was trimmed by 6 bases and V by 3 bases; bases with no gene match: 7. Germline V CDR1 and CDR2: SEHNR, FQNEAQ (reference sequence). CDR3 sequence reads: CASSLKTGGTAGELFF. CDR3 DNA: TGTGCCAGCAGCTTGAAGACAGGGGGCACGGCCGGGGAGCTGTTTTTT.

The chain uses TRBV9 and TRBJ2-3; the match to TRBD2 covers 11 bases. This CDR3 contains 19 residues. V lost 2 bases to trimming and J lost 2 bases; unmatched junction nucleotides: 13. Germline assignment: CDR1 SGDLS and CDR2 YYNGEE. The DNA of the CDR3 is TGTGCCAGCAGCGTTGGTCTCTCCATAGCGGGAGGGATCACAGATACGCAGTATTTT. The encoded protein is CASSVGLSIAGGITDTQYF.

As for this clone: A read error may account for a junction end that differs from germline. The chain recombines TRBV27 with TRBJ2-3; D ambiguous. CDR3 length: 13 amino acids. Germline V gives CDR1 MNHEY, CDR2 SMNVEV (reference sequence). The CDR3 DNA reads as TGTGCCAGCAGTTCATCGGCCGTACGTCTGGCAGATTTT. It specifies CASSSSAVRLADF.

This clone appeared once. The chain uses TRBV19 and TRBJ1-5, with a tentative D call TRBD1 (5 bases). This CDR3 has 17 amino acids. V lost 5 bases, J lost 0 bases, and 17 bases lay in between. Germline values: CDR1 LNHDA, CDR2 SQIVND (reference sequence). CDR3 in amino acids: CASSPLDSLYSNQPQHF. The CDR3 DNA sequence: TGTGCCAGTAGTCCACTCGACAGTCTCTATAGCAATCAGCCCCAGCATTTT.

The J gene is TRBJ2-1, the V gene TRBV15, with 7 positions matching TRBD2. CDR3 length: 14 amino acids. V dropped 5 bases and J dropped 6; count of bases not matched to a gene: 7. From germline, CDR1 is LNHNV and CDR2 YYDKDF (reference sequence). This CDR3 reads CATSGLAASNEQFF. The CDR3 region has the DNA TGTGCCACCAGCGGTCTAGCGGCTAGCAATGAGCAGTTCTTC.

The chain recombines TRBV9 with TRBJ1-1, with TRBD1 matching over 9 bases. The CDR3 consists of 16 residues. Unmatched junction bases numbered 11, after V lost 3 bases and J lost 5 bases. From germline, CDR1 is SGDLS and CDR2 YYNGEE. The CDR3 loop is CASSDTGTGRATEAFF. The CDR3 nucleotides read TGTGCCAGCAGCGACACAGGGACAGGGCGGGCAACTGAAGCTTTCTTT. Combining the CDR3 with reference TRBV9 and TRBJ1-1 gives the whole variable domain DSGVTQTPKHLITATGQRVTLRCSPRSGDLSVYWYQQSLDQGLQFLIQYYNGEERAKGNILERFSAQQFPDLHSELNLSSLELGDSALYFCASSDTGTGRATEAFFGQGTRLTVV.

The rearrangement uses TRBV6-4 and TRBJ2-1; the D is unclear. The CDR3 consists of 15 residues. CDR1 and CDR2 (germline): MRHNA, SNTAGT. V was trimmed by 3 bases and J by 0 bases, leaving 9 bases between them. The CDR3 loop is CASSEDSTSYNEQFF. The CDR3, as DNA: TGTGCCAGCAGTGAAGACTCGACCTCCTACAATGAGCAGTTCTTC.

V usage is TRBV27 and J usage is TRBJ2-7, with a possible D match to TRBD1 (6 bases). This CDR3 is 14 amino acids long. CDR1 is MNHEY, CDR2 SMNVEV, per germline (reference sequence). Trimming pared 3 bases from V and 0 bases from J, leaving 9 bases between. The CDR3, as DNA: TGTGCCAGCAGTTTTCAGGGGCGCTCCTACGAGCAGTACTTC. As protein: CASSFQGRSYEQYF.

This CDR3 is CASRFRAGGITDTQYF. The CDR3 DNA is TGTGCCAGCAGATTCAGGGCGGGAGGGATAACAGATACGCAGTATTTT. The chain joins TRBV6-6 to TRBJ2-3; 9 nucleotides match TRBD2. This CDR3 is 16 amino acids long. With 6 bases clipped from V and 3 bases from J, the junction kept 10 bases outside the gene matches. Germline-derived CDR1 and CDR2 are MNHNY and SVGAGI (reference sequence).

This sequence joins TRBV5-1 and TRBJ2-4; D is possibly TRBD2 (5 bases). Trimming removed 5 bases from V and 5 bases from J, with 17 bases in between. In germline, CDR1 is SGHRS, CDR2 YFSETQ. The CDR3 runs to 15 residues. The CDR3 sequence is CASSPGPEVENIQYF. The CDR3, as DNA: TGCGCCAGCAGTCCGGGCCCGGAGGTGGAAAACATTCAGTACTTC.

The chain carries TRBV27 and TRBJ2-7; 7 bases line up with TRBD2. The CDR3 totals 15 residues. The germline V gene has CDR1 MNHEY and CDR2 SMNVEV (reference sequence). The junction had 6 bases not matched to a gene; V was cut back by 2 bases and J by 2 bases. CDR3 nucleotides: TGTGCCAGCAGTTTAAAGACTAGCAGGACCTACGAGCAGTACTTC. Its translation: CASSLKTSRTYEQYF.

This clone occurred a few times. V gene TRBV25-1 combines with J gene TRBJ1-5, with 8 bases that match TRBD1. Germline V lookup: CDR1 MGHDK, CDR2 SYGVNS. CDR3 length: 15 amino acids. V was pared by 5 bases and J by 2 bases, with 5 bases of the junction left unmatched. CDR3: CASSPPGQGNQPQHF. The DNA of the CDR3 is TGTGCCAGCAGTCCTCCGGGACAGGGCAATCAGCCCCAGCATTTT.

This clone was detected only once. The rearrangement links TRBV28 to TRBJ2-5; 9 bases align to TRBD2. CDR1 MDHEN and CDR2 SYDVKM come from the germline V gene. The V segment lost 6 bases and the J segment 7 bases; nucleotides outside the gene matches: 6. The CDR3 is 13 residues long. Here the CDR3 reads CASRMGLAWTQYF. The CDR3, as DNA: TGTGCCAGCAGGATGGGACTAGCTTGGACCCAGTACTTC.

The chain carries TRBV27 and TRBJ1-1; possible D gene TRBD1, 6 bases. V lost 6 bases to trimming and J lost 1 base, with 15 bases between them. Germline CDR1 MNHEY, CDR2 SMNVEV (reference sequence). The CDR3 has 15 residues. CDR3 loop: CASRTLQGWNTEAFF. DNA of the CDR3: TGTGCCAGCAGAACGTTACAGGGCTGGAACACTGAAGCTTTCTTT.

The CDR3 nucleotides read TGTGCCAGCAGCTCCACGGGACTACAAACGAATGAGCAGTTCTTC. It codes for CASSSTGLQTNEQFF. J is TRBJ2-1 and V is TRBV7-8; 7 bases align to TRBD2. Losses at the gene ends were 4 bases for V and 7 bases for J; bases not matched to a gene: 10. Germline V CDR1 and CDR2: SGHVS, FQNEAQ. The CDR3 loop spans 15 amino acids.

In DNA form, the CDR3 reads TGTGCCAGCTCACCAGTAGCGGGGACCCCCCACGAGCAGTACTTC. This gives the protein CASSPVAGTPHEQYF. The chain carries TRBV18 and TRBJ2-7, with 8 nucleotides matching TRBD2. The CDR3 is made up of 15 amino acids. Germline assignment: CDR1 KGHSH and CDR2 LQKENI. Losses at the gene ends were 2 bases for V and 5 bases for J; bases not matched to a gene: 8.